This passage covers 11 T cell receptor beta chains from one sample sequenced in a study of blood T cell repertoires in COVID-19. The table came from immunoSEQ multiplex PCR; TCRdb's copy has only in-frame clones and leaves some out. There are around 300,000 clones in the sample; roughly 85% occur only once, and roughly 2.7% lies in the top ten. The specimen sequenced was PBMCs or T cells enriched from blood (not recorded which). The receptors stem from a woman in her fifties or sixties who had recovered from COVID-19.

The genes are TRBV28 and TRBJ1-5, with D perhaps matching TRBD1 (6 bases). Germline V gene lookup returns CDR1 MDHEN and CDR2 SYDVKM. The CDR3 extends over 14 amino acids. Between the trimmed V and J ends, which lost 8 bases and 7 bases, there was a span of 18 bases. DNA for the CDR3: TGTGCCAGCCTGACAGGATTAACGGGGCAGCCCCAGCATTTT. This encodes CASLTGLTGQPQHF. The full variable domain, in which reference TRBV28 and TRBJ1-5 provide the parts outside the CDR3, is DVKVTQSSRYLVKRTGEKVFLECVQDMDHENMFWYRQDPGLGLRLIYFSYDVKMKEKGDIPEGYSVSREKKERFSLILESASTNQTSMYLCASLTGLTGQPQHFGDGTRLSIL.

This chain links TRBV6-5 with TRBJ2-2; the D gene is possibly TRBD1 (6 bases). Trimming shortened V by 4 bases and J by 5 bases, and 14 bases separated the two germline ends. The CDR3 extends over 15 amino acids. Germline V CDR1 and CDR2: MNHEY, SVGAGI. The CDR3 is CASSSSRDITGELFF. In DNA, the CDR3 is TGTGCCAGCAGTTCGTCCCGGGACATAACCGGGGAGCTGTTTTTT.

The rearrangement joins TRBV19 to TRBJ1-5; TRBD1 agrees at 8 bases. Germline CDR1 is LNHDA and CDR2 is SQIVND (reference sequence). The V segment lost 5 bases and the J segment 9 bases; nucleotides outside the gene matches: 18. This CDR3 is 17 amino acids long. CDR3 sequence: CASSSGQVVNLGRPQHF. The CDR3 nucleotides read TGTGCCAGTAGTTCGGGACAGGTCGTTAATCTGGGGCGGCCCCAGCATTTT. Using reference TRBV19 and TRBJ1-5 for the parts outside the CDR3, the full variable domain is DGGITQSPKYLFRKEGQNVTLSCEQNLNHDAMYWYRQDPGQGLRLIYYSQIVNDFQKGDIAEGYSVSREKKESFPLTVTSAQKNPTAFYLCASSSGQVVNLGRPQHFGDGTRLSIL.

The chain employs TRBV4-2 and TRBJ1-3, with no clear D. CDR1 is LGHNA and CDR2 is YNFKEQ in the germline V gene. The CDR3 contains 14 residues. Between the trimmed V and J ends, which lost 1 base and 3 bases, there was a span of 7 bases. The CDR3 reads CASSQAVNGNTIYF. The CDR3 nucleotides read TGTGCCAGCAGCCAAGCAGTTAATGGAAACACCATATATTTT.

CDR3 region: CASSPPAGATYEQYF. The CDR3 DNA sequence: TGTGCCAGCAGCCCGCCAGCGGGGGCAACCTACGAGCAGTACTTC. The chain is built from TRBV7-9 and TRBJ2-7; TRBD2 matches at 8 bases. Germline V CDR1 and CDR2: SEHNR, FQNEAQ (reference sequence). The CDR3 contains 15 residues. V dropped 5 bases and J dropped 2; count of bases not matched to a gene: 8.

V usage is TRBV6-2 or TRBV6-3 and J usage is TRBJ2-5; tentatively, D is TRBD1 (5 bases). The CDR3 is 12 amino acids. Germline lookup yields CDR1 MNHEY and CDR2 SVGEGT. Trimming cost V 6 bases and J 7 bases, with 12 bases left between them. The CDR3: CASSKGQGTQYF. The CDR3 DNA reads TGTGCCAGCAGCAAGGGGCAGGGGACCCAGTACTTC.

This clone was detected a few times. The chain uses TRBV6-1 and TRBJ1-5, with 10 bases identical to TRBD1. J was trimmed by 3 bases and V by 3 bases; bases with no gene match: 8. The germline V gene has CDR1 MNHNS and CDR2 SASEGT. This CDR3 is 17 amino acids long. CDR3 protein: CASSDRRDRGFNQPQHF. CDR3 sequence (DNA): TGTGCCAGCAGTGATAGGAGGGACAGGGGATTCAATCAGCCCCAGCATTTT.

CDR3 protein: CASSIHRRQGQETQYF. CDR3 in DNA: TGTGCCAGTAGTATTCATCGTCGGCAGGGCCAAGAGACCCAGTACTTC. V is TRBV19 and J is TRBJ2-5, with a tentative D call TRBD1 (5 bases). Germline CDR1 is LNHDA and CDR2 is SQIVND (reference sequence). V gave up 3 bases and J gave up 1 base, with 15 bases separating them. This CDR3 spans 16 amino acids.

In this sample, this clone turned up once. The chain is built from TRBV11-2 and TRBJ2-7; 9 nucleotides match TRBD2. V was clipped by 5 bases and J by 2 bases; unmatched bases: 4. This CDR3 has 14 amino acids. Looked up from germline, CDR1 is SGHAT and CDR2 is FQNNGV. The CDR3 sequence is CASSLAGQTYEQYF. CDR3 bases: TGTGCCAGCAGCCTAGCGGGACAAACCTACGAGCAGTACTTC.

With respect to this clone: This same CDR3 is encoded by further DNA sequences in the sample. The rearrangement joins TRBV5-1 to TRBJ2-3, with 8 bases aligning to TRBD1. V trimming: 0 bases; J trimming: 4 bases; junction bases outside the gene matches: 1. There are 14 residues in the CDR3. CDR1 is SGHRS and CDR2 is YFSETQ in the germline V gene. CDR3 nucleotide sequence: TGCGCCAGCAGCTTGGACAGGGGGGCAGATACGCAGTATTTT. Translated: CASSLDRGADTQYF.

The V and J genes are TRBV6-5 and TRBJ2-7; D possibly corresponds to TRBD2 (6 bases). V dropped 0 bases and J dropped 2 bases, with 11 bases sitting between them. The CDR3 runs to 15 residues. Germline V gives CDR1 MNHEY, CDR2 SVGAGI. Here the CDR3 reads CASSYSTRGTYEQYF. The CDR3 DNA follows: TGTGCCAGCAGTTACTCGACTCGGGGGACCTACGAGCAGTACTTC.